This TCR beta chain emerged from a study of blood T cell repertoires in COVID-19. Whole-study context: Spain, Italy and the United States supplied samples that represented acute and convalescent COVID-19. From T cells, B-cell-depleted T cells, or PBMCs came the material, which was cDNA or gDNA.

Per the original data handling: How many nucleated cells were present was estimated from reference gene primer amplification. Some clones are missing from TCRdb's copy, which holds only in-frame ones; the method was immunoSEQ multiplex PCR. That table is the source of V, J and clone size, and D and trimming were worked out from the DNA. This sample has approximately 220,000 clones, with roughly 84% found just once. Per germline, CDR1 MNHEY and CDR2 SVGAGI. V was cut by 6 bases and J by 1 base, with 15 bases left in between. CDR3 length: 15 amino acids. Sequencing was done on a sample of peripheral blood. The chain joins TRBV6-5 to TRBJ1-1; no clear D gene. The receptor was isolated from a woman aged 55-75 years who had recovered from COVID-19. This CDR3 reads CASSHYYGRNTEAFF. The CDR3 DNA follows: TGTGCCAGCAGCCATTACTACGGGAGGAACACTGAAGCTTTCTTT.